Below, 14 T cell receptor beta chains from the same sample are listed, as sequenced in a study of blood T cells in healthy people across ages. It was with a sample-barcoded 5' primer and a J-beta primer mix that a second PCR of roughly 7 to 12 cycles was run. TCRdb recomputed calls from the 5' RACE reads with MiXCR, one row per CDR3 protein. The sample lists more than 1.4 million distinct CDR3 sequences; roughly 40% were seen once. Sequencing used blood. Receptors originate from a woman between 18 and 29 years old in good health.

Turning to this clonotype: Mismatch with germline at one junction end may stem from a read error. This sequence joins TRBV9 and TRBJ2-7; the match to TRBD2 covers 10 bases. Germline V gene sequence: CDR1 SGDLS, CDR2 YYNGEE. CDR3 size: 16 residues. The CDR3 bases are TGTGCCAGCAGCGCAGCTATGGCTAGCGGGAGCTACGAGCGGTACTTC. Translated, it gives CASSAAMASGSYERYF.

The sample holds a few counts of this clonotype. The chain couples TRBV20-1 to TRBJ1-5; D gene ambiguous. V was cut by 6 bases and J by 6 bases, with 15 bases left in between. This CDR3 contains 13 residues. Germline assignment: CDR1 DFQATT and CDR2 SNEGSKA (reference sequence). The DNA for the CDR3 is TGCAGTGCCCCCGGCGGGGTGGGTCAGCCCCAGCATTTT. Amino acids: CSAPGGVGQPQHF.

The chain is built from TRBV7-8 and TRBJ2-7, with D maybe TRBD1 (6 bases). The germline V and J ends were trimmed by 1 base and 0 bases, with 13 bases remaining between them. CDR1 is SGHVS, CDR2 FQNEAQ, per germline. The CDR3 is 16 amino acids. The CDR3 sequence: CASSLELGTTSYEQYF. CDR3 nucleotides: TGTGCCAGCAGCTTAGAACTGGGGACAACCTCCTACGAGCAGTACTTC.

This clonotype was recorded only once. The junction departs from the called germline gene at one end, perhaps through a read error. This sequence joins TRBV12-3 or TRBV12-4 and TRBJ2-1; tentatively, D is TRBD2 (5 bases). The CDR3 is 12 residues long. The CDR3 DNA follows: TGTACCAGCACCTTCCGGAGGAATGAGCAGTTCTTC. Its protein is CTSTFRRNEQFF.

This clonotype was observed once. The gene calls are TRBV30 and TRBJ1-4; no clear D gene. The length of the CDR3 is 13 residues. Trimming removed 1 base at V and 8 bases at J, with 11 bases between. Germline V CDR1 and CDR2: GTSNPN, SVGIG (reference sequence). This CDR3 reads CAWSARYKEKLFF. The CDR3 bases are TGTGCCTGGAGTGCTCGATACAAAGAAAAACTGTTTTTT.

V gene TRBV12-3 or TRBV12-4 combines with J gene TRBJ2-1, with 13 bases matching TRBD2. CDR3 length equals 17 residues. The junction had 7 bases not matched to a gene; V was cut back by 3 bases and J by 5 bases. CDR3 protein: CASSLTSGGYYHNEQFF. CDR3 nucleotide sequence: TGTGCCAGCAGTTTGACTAGCGGGGGGTATTATCACAATGAGCAGTTCTTC.

Comments on this clonotype: The CDR3 end shows no conserved phenylalanine or tryptophan, and so a read error is likely. The chain employs TRBV7-2 and TRBJ1-2; 8 bases fit TRBD1. Germline V lookup: CDR1 SGHTA, CDR2 FQGNSA. Unmatched junction bases numbered 6, after V lost 0 bases and J lost 3 bases. CDR3 size: 16 residues. Written as DNA, the CDR3 is TGTGCCAGCAGCTTAGCGGCAGGGGGCGTTTACTATGGCTACACCTCC. Protein sequence: CASSLAAGGVYYGYTS.

The rearrangement joins TRBV12-3 or TRBV12-4 to TRBJ1-2; 8 bases line up with TRBD1. The CDR3 contains 17 residues. V lost 5 bases to trimming and J lost 4 bases; unmatched junction nucleotides: 15. The CDR3 DNA reads as TGTGCCAGCAGTCTTGGTTCTTCGGGACAGGCAAGCTATGGCTACACCTTC. This codes for CASSLGSSGQASYGYTF.

This clonotype was seen a few times. This chain links TRBV15 with TRBJ1-6; D gene uncertain. The CDR3 contains 16 residues. Trimming took off 0 bases at V and 4 bases at J, with 10 bases between the two ends. Germline-derived CDR1 and CDR2 are LNHNV and YYDKDF (reference sequence). Here the CDR3 DNA reads TGTGCCACCAGCAGAGATCGGGCGAAATATAATTCACCCCTCCACTTT. Protein product: CATSRDRAKYNSPLHF.

V gene TRBV29-1 combines with J gene TRBJ2-1; 7 bases fit TRBD1. The CDR3 consists of 13 residues. CDR1 is SQVTM and CDR2 is ANQGSEA in the germline V gene. V lost 8 bases to trimming and J lost 3 bases; unmatched junction nucleotides: 7. Here the CDR3 DNA reads TGCAGCAGCCGGGACAGAGACTACAATGAGCAGTTCTTC. It translates to CSSRDRDYNEQFF.

This chain links TRBV20-1 with TRBJ2-3; D gene unclear. The ends were cut back, 6 bases at V and 2 bases at J, with 15 bases in the middle. The V gene's germline CDR1 is DFQATT and CDR2 SNEGSKA (reference sequence). This CDR3 comprises 14 residues. The CDR3 nucleotides are TGCAGTGCCGGAAGGCAGGTACTCACAGATACGCAGTATTTT. This sequence encodes CSAGRQVLTDTQYF.

The V call is TRBV3-1, the J call TRBJ2-3; TRBD2 is a possible D gene (6 bases). This CDR3 comprises 16 residues. CDR1 and CDR2 from the germline V gene are LGHDT and YNNKEL (reference sequence). V was cut by 1 base and J by 6 bases, with 17 bases left in between. The CDR3 nucleotides read TGTGCCAGCAGCCAAGGGGGGAGGACTCGGGCGGATACGCAGTATTTT. It is translated as CASSQGGRTRADTQYF.

V is TRBV5-1 and J is TRBJ1-2, with a possible D match to TRBD1 (6 bases). Between the trimmed V and J ends, which lost 0 bases and 2 bases, there was a span of 8 bases. The germline V gene encodes CDR1 SGHRS and CDR2 YFSETQ. The CDR3 covers 14 residues. The CDR3 spells CASSLGQENYGYTF. CDR3 nucleotides: TGCGCCAGCAGCTTGGGACAGGAAAACTATGGCTACACCTTC.

The chain joins TRBV20-1 to TRBJ2-3; D is unclear. Germline V gene data show CDR1 as DFQATT and CDR2 as SNEGSKA (reference sequence). The CDR3 is made up of 12 amino acids. The V gene lost 1 base and the J gene lost 7 bases, with 9 bases spanning the gap. The CDR3 is CSARVASNTQYF. In DNA, the CDR3 is TGCAGTGCTAGAGTCGCCTCAAATACGCAGTATTTT.